This note documents a single T cell receptor beta chain sequence. What it binds is unknown. This specimen comes from a study of OX40 agonist ivuxolimab in advanced cancers. Across the whole study: As their treatment, patients were administered ivuxolimab, an agonistic anti-OX40 (CD134) antibody. Prior checkpoint blockade (anti-PD-1, anti-PD-L1 or anti-CTLA-4) was permitted; less than 45% had it. Study-wide results and caveats: CD8+ T cells showed, on average, more clonal expansion than CD4+ cells.

The repertoire was sequenced with immunoSEQ multiplex PCR; TCRdb's copy has only in-frame clones and lacks some. The table records about 27,000 clones, around 83% of them present only once. Per the germline V gene, CDR1 is SGDLS and CDR2 is YYNGEE. Trimming removed 0 bases from V and 5 bases from J, with 11 bases in between. This CDR3 is built from 14 residues. Cycle 7 day 1, cycle 4 day 1, and baseline were the timepoints at which blood was sampled. The V gene is TRBV9, the J gene TRBJ1-1; D perhaps matches TRBD1 (5 bases). The sequences come from CD4+ or CD8+ T cells sorted from blood, collected in a trial of the OX40 agonist ivuxolimab. This sequence originates from an adult with an advanced solid tumor such as melanoma, head and neck, liver or kidney cancer. CDR3 protein: CASSVGQGWTEAFF. CDR3 DNA: TGTGCCAGCAGCGTAGGTCAGGGTTGGACTGAAGCTTTCTTT.